This T cell receptor (beta chain) originates from a study of T cell repertoires in cytomegalovirus infection. Across the study: CMV epitopes that were recently identified and HLA-C-restricted were used alongside well-studied HLA-B-restricted ones. CMV infection and matching HLA type were both indicated by public TCR beta signatures. Study-wide results and caveats: There were carriers of CMV plus the relevant HLA, and cumulative public TCR beta family frequency identified them.

V lost 3 bases, J lost 5 bases, and 10 bases lay in between. Per germline, CDR1 SGHTA and CDR2 FQGNSA. The CDR3 totals 13 residues. TCRdb fed the reads into MiXCR, producing one record per CDR3 protein. The table records about 570,000 distinct CDR3 sequences, under 45% of them present only once. This clonotype came up a few times. Its antigen remains unknown. Specimen: cultured PBMCs, collected from culture after CMV antigen stimulation. The receptor was isolated from a human donor in good health (CMV status not recorded). Some clones in this sample may be carry-over from other donors' samples. The rearrangement links TRBV7-2 to TRBJ1-2; D is possibly TRBD1 (6 bases). The CDR3 DNA sequence: TGTGCCAGCAGCTTCAACAGGGATTATGGCTACACCTTC. This translates into CASSFNRDYGYTF.